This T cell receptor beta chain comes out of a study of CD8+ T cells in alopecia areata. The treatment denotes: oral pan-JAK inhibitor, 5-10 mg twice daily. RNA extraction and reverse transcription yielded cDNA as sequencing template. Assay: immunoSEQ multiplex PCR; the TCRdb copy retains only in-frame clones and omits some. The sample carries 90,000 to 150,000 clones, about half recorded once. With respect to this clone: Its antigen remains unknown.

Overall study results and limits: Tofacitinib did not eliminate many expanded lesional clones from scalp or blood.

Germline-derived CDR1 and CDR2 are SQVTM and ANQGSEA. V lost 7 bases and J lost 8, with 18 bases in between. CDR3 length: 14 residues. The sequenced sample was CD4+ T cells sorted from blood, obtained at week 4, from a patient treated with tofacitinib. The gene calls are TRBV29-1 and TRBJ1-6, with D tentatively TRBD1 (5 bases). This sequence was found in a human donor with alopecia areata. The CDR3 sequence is CSARTGVTDSPLHF. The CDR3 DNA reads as TGCAGCGCCCGTACAGGAGTGACAGATTCACCCCTCCACTTT.